This T cell receptor (beta chain) stems from a study of blood T cell repertoires in COVID-19. Whole-study context: Some COVID-19 samples were acute and others convalescent; all came from the United States, Italy and Spain. Sources were T cells, B-cell-depleted T cells, or PBMCs; the material itself was cDNA or gDNA.

Original analysis: Cell counts per sample came from amplifying reference gene primers. Only in-frame clones appear in the TCRdb table, and some are missing; sequencing was by immunoSEQ multiplex PCR. That table gives V, J and clone size, and the DNA gave D and trimming. The repertoire holds around 41,000 clones, with over 75% as singletons. The CDR3 has 15 residues. Trimming pared 0 bases from V and 3 bases from J, leaving 9 bases between. Germline CDR1 is SGHRS and CDR2 is YFSETQ. This clone was found a few times. The sequence was obtained from a woman of 80 years or more with acute or convalescent COVID-19. Specimen: peripheral blood. The chain joins TRBV5-1 to TRBJ1-4, with TRBD1 as a possible D gene (5 bases). Here the CDR3 DNA reads TGCGCCAGCAGCTTGGCAGGGTTGGCTAATGAAAAACTGTTTTTT. Translating it yields CASSLAGLANEKLFF.